This T cell receptor (beta chain) was captured in a study of T-cell reconstitution after alpha-beta-depleted transplantation in children. Germline V lookup: CDR1 DFQATT, CDR2 SNEGSKA (reference sequence). Germline trimming cut 4 bases from V and 2 bases from J; bases unmatched to any gene: 10. The CDR3 consists of 16 residues. This clonotype was seen only a few times. The TCRbeta library was prepared with unique molecular identifiers. Using its own MiXCR run on the PCR reads, TCRdb lists one record per CDR3 protein. In the table there are some 200,000 distinct CDR3 sequences, 9.7% of which are singletons.

The receptor's source is a human donor who donated a stem cell graft to a child with SCID. V gene TRBV20-1 combines with J gene TRBJ2-3, with TRBD1 matching over 9 bases. The specimen was PBMCs from the stem cell graft donor, collected from the stem cell graft. The CDR3 DNA is TGCAGTGCTATAACTACCGGGACAGGGTCCACAGATACGCAGTATTTT. This encodes CSAITTGTGSTDTQYF.